This T cell receptor beta chain is drawn from a study of T cell responses to AZD1222 COVID-19 vaccine. Trimming cost V 3 bases and J 4 bases, with 22 bases left between them. CDR1 is LGHDT and CDR2 is YNNKEL in the germline V gene (reference sequence). The CDR3 consists of 17 residues. Turning to this clone: Its cognate antigen is unknown.

Clones were sequenced by immunoSEQ multiplex PCR, and TCRdb holds only the in-frame ones, with some missing. The sample lists around 140,000 clones, about 89% occurring once. Regarding the study as a whole: Close to half of spike-specific TCRs reportedly recognize unmutated variant regions.

J is TRBJ2-7 and V is TRBV3-1 (or the pseudogene TRBV3-2); tentatively, D is TRBD2 (5 bases). This TCR was sampled from an adult who received the AZD1222 COVID-19 vaccine. Material: peripheral blood, obtained 28 days after the second AZD1222 dose. The CDR3 nucleotides read TGTGCCAGCAGCCAGACCGGGGTCTCTTTCTACGCATACGAGCAGTACTTC. Residues: CASSQTGVSFYAYEQYF.